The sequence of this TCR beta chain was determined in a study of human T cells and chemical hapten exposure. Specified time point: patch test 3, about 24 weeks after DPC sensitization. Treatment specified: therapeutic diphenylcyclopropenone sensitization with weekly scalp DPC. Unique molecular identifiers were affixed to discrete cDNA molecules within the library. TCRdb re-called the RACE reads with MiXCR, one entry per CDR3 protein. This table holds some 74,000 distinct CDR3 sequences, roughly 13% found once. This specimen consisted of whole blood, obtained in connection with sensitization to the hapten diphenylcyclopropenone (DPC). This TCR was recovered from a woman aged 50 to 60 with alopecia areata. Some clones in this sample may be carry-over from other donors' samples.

Here the CDR3 reads CASSPPGQGWGPQHF. The CDR3 nucleotides read TGTGCCAGCAGCCCCCCGGGACAGGGTTGGGGGCCCCAGCATTTT. The rearrangement joins TRBV14 to TRBJ1-5; TRBD1 agrees at 9 bases. The V segment lost 4 bases and the J segment 9 bases; nucleotides outside the gene matches: 10. CDR1 is SGHDN, CDR2 FVKESK, per germline. This CDR3 region has 15 residues.